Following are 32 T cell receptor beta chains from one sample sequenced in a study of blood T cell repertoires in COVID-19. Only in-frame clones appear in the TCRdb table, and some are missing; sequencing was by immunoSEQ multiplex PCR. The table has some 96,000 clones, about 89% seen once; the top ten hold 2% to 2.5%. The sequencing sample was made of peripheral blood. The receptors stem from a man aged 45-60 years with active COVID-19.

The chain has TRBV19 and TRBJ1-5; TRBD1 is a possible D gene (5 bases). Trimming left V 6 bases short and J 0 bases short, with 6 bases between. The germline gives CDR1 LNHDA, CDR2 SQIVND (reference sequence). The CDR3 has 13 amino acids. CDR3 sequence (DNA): TGTGCCAGTAGGGGGGGTAGCAATCAGCCCCAGCATTTT. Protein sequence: CASRGGSNQPQHF.

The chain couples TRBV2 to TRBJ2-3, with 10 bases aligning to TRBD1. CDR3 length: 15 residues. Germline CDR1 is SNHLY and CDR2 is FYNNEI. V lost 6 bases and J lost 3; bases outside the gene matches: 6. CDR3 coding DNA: TGTGCCAGCAGCCAAGGGGACAGGGGTACAGATACGCAGTATTTT. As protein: CASSQGDRGTDTQYF.

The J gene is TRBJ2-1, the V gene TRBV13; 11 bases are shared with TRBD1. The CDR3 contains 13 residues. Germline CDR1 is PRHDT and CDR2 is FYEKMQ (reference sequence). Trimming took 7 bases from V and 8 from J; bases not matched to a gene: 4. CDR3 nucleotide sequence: TGTGCCAGCATTGGACAGGGGGCGTATGAGCAGTTCTTC. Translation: CASIGQGAYEQFF.

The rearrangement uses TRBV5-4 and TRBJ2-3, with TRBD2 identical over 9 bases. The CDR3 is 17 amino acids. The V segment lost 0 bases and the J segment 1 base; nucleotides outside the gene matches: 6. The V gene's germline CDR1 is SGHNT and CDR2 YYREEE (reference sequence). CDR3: CASSLAGASGGTDTQYF. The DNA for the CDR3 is TGTGCCAGCAGCTTGGCCGGGGCTAGCGGGGGCACAGATACGCAGTATTTT.

The CDR3 DNA reads TGTGCCAGCACCCAGCCAGGGCTCCTATACAATGAGCAGTTCTTC. Translating gives CASTQPGLLYNEQFF. The chain has TRBV25-1 and TRBJ2-1; TRBD1 might be the D (5 bases). V dropped 7 bases and J dropped 4 bases, with 17 bases sitting between them. The CDR3 sequence is 15 residues long. Germline values: CDR1 MGHDK, CDR2 SYGVNS.

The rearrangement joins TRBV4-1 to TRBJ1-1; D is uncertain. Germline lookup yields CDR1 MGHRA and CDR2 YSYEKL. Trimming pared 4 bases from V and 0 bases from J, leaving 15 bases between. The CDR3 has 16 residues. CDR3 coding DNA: TGCGCCAGCAGCCTGATACCGGGAGCGATGAACACTGAAGCTTTCTTT. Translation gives CASSLIPGAMNTEAFF.

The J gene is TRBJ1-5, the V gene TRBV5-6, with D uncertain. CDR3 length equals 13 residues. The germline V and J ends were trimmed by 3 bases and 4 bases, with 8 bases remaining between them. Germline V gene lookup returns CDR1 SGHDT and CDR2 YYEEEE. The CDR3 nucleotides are TGTGCCAGCAGCTCGGGGTCAAATCAGCCCCAGCATTTT. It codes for CASSSGSNQPQHF.

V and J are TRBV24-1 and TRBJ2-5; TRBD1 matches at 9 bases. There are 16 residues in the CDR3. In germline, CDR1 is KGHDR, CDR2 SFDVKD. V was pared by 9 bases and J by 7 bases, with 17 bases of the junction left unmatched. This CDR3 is CATSGTGSQSGGTQYF. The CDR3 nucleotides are TGTGCCACCTCTGGGACAGGGAGCCAATCCGGGGGGACCCAGTACTTC.

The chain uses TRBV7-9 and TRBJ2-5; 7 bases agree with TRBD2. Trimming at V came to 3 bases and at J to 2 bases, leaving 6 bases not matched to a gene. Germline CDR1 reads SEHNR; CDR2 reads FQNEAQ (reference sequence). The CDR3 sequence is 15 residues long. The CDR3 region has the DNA TGTGCCAGCAGCTTGAGGTCTAGCGGACAAGAGACCCAGTACTTC. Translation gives CASSLRSSGQETQYF.

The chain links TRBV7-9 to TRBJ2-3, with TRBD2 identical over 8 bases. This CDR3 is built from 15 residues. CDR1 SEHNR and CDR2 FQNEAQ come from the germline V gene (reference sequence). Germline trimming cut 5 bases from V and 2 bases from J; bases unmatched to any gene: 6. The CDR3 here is CASSDGLANTDTQYF. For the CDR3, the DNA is TGTGCCAGCAGCGACGGACTAGCTAACACAGATACGCAGTATTTT.

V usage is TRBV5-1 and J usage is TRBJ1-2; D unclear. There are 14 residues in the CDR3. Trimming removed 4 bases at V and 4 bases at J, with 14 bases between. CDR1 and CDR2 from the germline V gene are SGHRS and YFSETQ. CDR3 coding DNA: TGCGCCAGCAGCCCATCGTCTGGCCCCTATGGCTACACCTTC. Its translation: CASSPSSGPYGYTF.

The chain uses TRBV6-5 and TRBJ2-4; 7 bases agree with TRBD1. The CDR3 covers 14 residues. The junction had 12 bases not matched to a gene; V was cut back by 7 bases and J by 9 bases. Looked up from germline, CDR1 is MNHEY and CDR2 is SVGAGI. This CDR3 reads CASNTMTGRSIQYF. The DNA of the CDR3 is TGTGCCAGCAATACCATGACAGGGAGATCCATTCAGTACTTC.

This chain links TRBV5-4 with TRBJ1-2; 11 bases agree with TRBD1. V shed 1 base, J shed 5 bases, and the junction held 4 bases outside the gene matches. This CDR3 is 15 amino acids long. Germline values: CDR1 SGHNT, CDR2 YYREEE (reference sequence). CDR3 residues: CASSLWDRGIYGYTF. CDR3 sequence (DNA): TGTGCCAGCAGCTTGTGGGACAGGGGGATTTATGGCTACACCTTC.

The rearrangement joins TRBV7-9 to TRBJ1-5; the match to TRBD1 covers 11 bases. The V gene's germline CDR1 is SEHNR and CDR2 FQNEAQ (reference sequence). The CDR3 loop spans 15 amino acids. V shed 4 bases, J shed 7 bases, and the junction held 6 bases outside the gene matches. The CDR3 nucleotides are TGTGCCAGCAGCTCCGGACAGGGGGCACGGCAGCCCCAGCATTTT. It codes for CASSSGQGARQPQHF.

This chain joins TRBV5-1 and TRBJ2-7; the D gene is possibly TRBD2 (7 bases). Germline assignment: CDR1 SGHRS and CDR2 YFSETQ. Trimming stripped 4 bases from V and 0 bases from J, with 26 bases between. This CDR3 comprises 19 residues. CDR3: CASSLGYGGRPTGSYEQYF. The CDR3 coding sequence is TGCGCCAGCAGCCTAGGCTACGGGGGGAGGCCGACAGGCTCCTACGAGCAGTACTTC.

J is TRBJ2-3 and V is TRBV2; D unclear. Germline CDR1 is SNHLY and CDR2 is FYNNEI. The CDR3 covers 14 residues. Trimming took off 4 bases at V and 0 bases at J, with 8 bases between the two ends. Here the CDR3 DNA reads TGTGCCAGCAGTGGGCGGATAAGCACAGATACGCAGTATTTT. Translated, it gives CASSGRISTDTQYF.

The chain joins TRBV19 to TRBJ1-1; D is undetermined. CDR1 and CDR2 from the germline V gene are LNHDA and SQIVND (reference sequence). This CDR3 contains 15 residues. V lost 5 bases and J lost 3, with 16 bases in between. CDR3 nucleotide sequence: TGTGCCAGTAGTTTCCTTTATGGGAGATACACTGAAGCTTTCTTT. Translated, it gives CASSFLYGRYTEAFF.

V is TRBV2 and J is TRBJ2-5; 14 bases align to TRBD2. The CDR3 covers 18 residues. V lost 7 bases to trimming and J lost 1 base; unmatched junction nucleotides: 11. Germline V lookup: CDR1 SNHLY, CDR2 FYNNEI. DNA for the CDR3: TGTGCCAGCACCCAGAGACCCGGGACTAGCGGGGGCCAAGAGACCCAGTACTTC. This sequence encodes CASTQRPGTSGGQETQYF.

In nucleotides, the CDR3 is TGCGCCAGCAGTGCTCTAAGCTCCTACAATGAGCAGTTCTTC. Translation gives CASSALSSYNEQFF. V gene TRBV10-1 combines with J gene TRBJ2-1; no definite D call. V lost 4 bases and J lost 0, with 7 bases in between. Germline V gives CDR1 WNHNN, CDR2 SYGVQD (reference sequence). CDR3 length: 14 residues.

CDR3 residues: CASSGQGMYGYTF. For the CDR3, the DNA is TGTGCCAGCAGCGGTCAGGGAATGTATGGCTACACCTTC. The chain recombines TRBV9 with TRBJ1-2, with a tentative D call TRBD1 (5 bases). This CDR3 comprises 13 residues. Trimming left V 3 bases short and J 5 bases short, with 11 bases between. Germline V CDR1 and CDR2: SGDLS, YYNGEE.

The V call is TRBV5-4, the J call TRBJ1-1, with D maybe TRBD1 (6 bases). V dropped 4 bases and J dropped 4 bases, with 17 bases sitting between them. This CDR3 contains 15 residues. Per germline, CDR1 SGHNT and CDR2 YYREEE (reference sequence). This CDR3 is CASSLISTGFTEAFF. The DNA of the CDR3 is TGTGCCAGCAGCCTGATATCTACAGGGTTCACTGAAGCTTTCTTT.

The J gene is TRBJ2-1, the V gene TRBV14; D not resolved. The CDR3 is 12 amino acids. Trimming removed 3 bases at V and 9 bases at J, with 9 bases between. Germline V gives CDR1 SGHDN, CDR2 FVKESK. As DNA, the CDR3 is TGTGCCAGCAGCCATTTCCCTATTGAGCAGTTCTTC. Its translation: CASSHFPIEQFF. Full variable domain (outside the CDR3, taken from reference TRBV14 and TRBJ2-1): EAGVTQFPSHSVIEKGQTVTLRCDPISGHDNLYWYRRVMGKEIKFLLHFVKESKQDESGMPNNRFLAERTGGTYSTLKVQPAELEDSGVYFCASSHFPIEQFFGPGTRLTVL.

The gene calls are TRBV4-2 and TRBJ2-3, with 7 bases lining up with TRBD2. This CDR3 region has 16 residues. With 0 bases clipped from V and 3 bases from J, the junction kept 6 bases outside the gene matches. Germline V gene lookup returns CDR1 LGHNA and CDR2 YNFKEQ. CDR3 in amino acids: CASSQDRGSETDTQYF. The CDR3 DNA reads TGTGCCAGCAGCCAAGACCGCGGGAGTGAGACAGATACGCAGTATTTT.

The CDR3 DNA sequence: TGTGCCAGCAGCCTCCAGATGGGCAATCAGCCCCAGCATTTT. It codes for CASSLQMGNQPQHF. This chain uses TRBV5-6 with TRBJ1-5; D not resolved. The CDR3 extends over 14 amino acids. From germline, CDR1 is SGHDT and CDR2 YYEEEE. V dropped 4 bases and J dropped 2 bases, with 10 bases sitting between them. The whole variable domain, filled in from reference TRBV5-6 and TRBJ1-5, reads DAGVTQSPTHLIKTRGQQVTLRCSPKSGHDTVSWYQQALGQGPQFIFQYYEEEERQRGNFPDRFSGHQFPNYSSELNVNALLLGDSALYLCASSLQMGNQPQHFGDGTRLSIL.

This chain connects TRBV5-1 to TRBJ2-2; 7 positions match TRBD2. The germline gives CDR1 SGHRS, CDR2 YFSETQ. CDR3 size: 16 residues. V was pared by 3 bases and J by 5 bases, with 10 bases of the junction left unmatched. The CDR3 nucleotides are TGCGCCAGCAGCTCGACAGCGGGACCCGCAACCGGGGAGCTGTTTTTT. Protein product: CASSSTAGPATGELFF.

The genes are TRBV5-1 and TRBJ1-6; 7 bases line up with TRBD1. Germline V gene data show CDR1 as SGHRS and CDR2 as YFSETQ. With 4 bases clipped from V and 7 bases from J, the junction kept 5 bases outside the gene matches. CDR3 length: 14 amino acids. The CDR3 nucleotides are TGCGCCAGCAGCAATGACAGGGAAAATTCACCCCTCCACTTT. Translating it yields CASSNDRENSPLHF.

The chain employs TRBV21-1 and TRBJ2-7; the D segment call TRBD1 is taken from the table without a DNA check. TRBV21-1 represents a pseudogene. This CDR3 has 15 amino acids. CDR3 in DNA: TGTGCCAGCAGCCCTTGCATTGCAGGGTTCGACGAGCAGTACTTC. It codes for CASSPCIAGFDEQYF.

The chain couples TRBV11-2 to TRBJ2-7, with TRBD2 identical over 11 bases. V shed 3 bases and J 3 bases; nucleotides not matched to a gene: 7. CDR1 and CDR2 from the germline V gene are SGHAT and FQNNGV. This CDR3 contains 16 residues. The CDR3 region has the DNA TGTGCCAGCAGCTTCCAACTAGCGGGGGACCTCTACGAGCAGTACTTC. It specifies CASSFQLAGDLYEQYF.

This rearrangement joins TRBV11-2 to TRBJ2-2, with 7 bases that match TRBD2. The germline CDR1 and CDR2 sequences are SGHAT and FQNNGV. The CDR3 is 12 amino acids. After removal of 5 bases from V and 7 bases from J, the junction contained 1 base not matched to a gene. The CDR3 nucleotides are TGTGCCAGCAGCCGGGGGGTCGGGGAGCTGTTTTTT. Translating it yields CASSRGVGELFF.

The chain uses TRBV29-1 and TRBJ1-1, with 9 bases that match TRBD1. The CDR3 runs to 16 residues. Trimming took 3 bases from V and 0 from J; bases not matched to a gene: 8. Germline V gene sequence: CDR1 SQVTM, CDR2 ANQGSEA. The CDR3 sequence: CSVEPKQGALNTEAFF. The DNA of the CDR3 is TGCAGCGTTGAGCCAAAACAGGGGGCGTTGAACACTGAAGCTTTCTTT.

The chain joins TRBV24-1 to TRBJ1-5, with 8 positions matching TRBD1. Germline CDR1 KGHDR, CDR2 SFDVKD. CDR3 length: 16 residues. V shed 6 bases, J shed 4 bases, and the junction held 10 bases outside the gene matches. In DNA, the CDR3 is TGTGCCACCAGTCGAGCCTCAGACAGGGGAAATCAGCCCCAGCATTTT. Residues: CATSRASDRGNQPQHF.

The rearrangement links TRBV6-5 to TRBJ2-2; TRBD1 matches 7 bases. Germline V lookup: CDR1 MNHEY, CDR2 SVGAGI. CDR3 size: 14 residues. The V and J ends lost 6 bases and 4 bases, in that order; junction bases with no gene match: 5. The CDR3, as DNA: TGTGCCAGCAGACAAGACAGGGCCACCGGGGAGCTGTTTTTT. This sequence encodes CASRQDRATGELFF.